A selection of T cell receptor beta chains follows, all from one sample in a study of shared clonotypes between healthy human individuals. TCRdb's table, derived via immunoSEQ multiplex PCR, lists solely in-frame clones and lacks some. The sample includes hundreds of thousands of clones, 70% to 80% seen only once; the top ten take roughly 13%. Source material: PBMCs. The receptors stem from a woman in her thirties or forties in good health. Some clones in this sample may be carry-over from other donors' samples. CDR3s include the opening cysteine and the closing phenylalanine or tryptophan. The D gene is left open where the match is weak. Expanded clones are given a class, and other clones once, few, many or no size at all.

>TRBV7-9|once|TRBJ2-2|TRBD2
TGTGCCAGCAGATCGACTAGCGGGAGTTTCTCCGGGGAGCTGTTTTTT
CASRSTSGSFSGELFF
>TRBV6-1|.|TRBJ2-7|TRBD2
TGTGCCAGCAGGATTAGCGGGCCCAGCTCCTACGAGCAGTACTTC
CASRISGPSSYEQYF
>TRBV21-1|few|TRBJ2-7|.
TGTGCCAGCAGCAAAGAGGGCCGTGGCAGGTCATCACCCACCTACGAGCAGTACTTC
CASSKEGRGRSSPTYEQYF
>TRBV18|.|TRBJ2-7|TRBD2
TGTGCCAGCTCCGGATACGGGGGGGCCTCCTACGAGCAGTACTTC
CASSGYGGASYEQYF
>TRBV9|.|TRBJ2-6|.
TGTGCCAGCAGCGCTCGACAGTCCTCTGGGGCCAACGTCCTGACTTTC
CASSARQSSGANVLTF
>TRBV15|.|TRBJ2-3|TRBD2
TGTGCCACCAGCCGGAAGCGGGAGGGCGCCGGGGATACGCAGTATTTT
CATSRKREGAGDTQYF
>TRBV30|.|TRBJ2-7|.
TGTGCCTGGAGTGTTGGGGGGACGGGCTCCTACGAGCAGTACTTC
CAWSVGGTGSYEQYF
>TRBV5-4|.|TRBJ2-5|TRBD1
TGTGCCAGCAGCCTATCCACAGGGGGAGAGACCCAGTACTTC
CASSLSTGGETQYF
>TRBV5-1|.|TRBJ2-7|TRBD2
TGCGCCAGCAGCGCCACTAGCGGGTCTAGAGAGCAGTACTTC
CASSATSGSREQYF
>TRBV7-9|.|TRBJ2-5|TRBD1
TGTGCCAGCAGCTTAGGAAGCCGCCAGGGGGAAGAGACCCAGTACTTC
CASSLGSRQGEETQYF
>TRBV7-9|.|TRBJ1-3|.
TGTGCCAGCAGTGGCGGCCCCTCTGGAAACACCATATATTTT
CASSGGPSGNTIYF
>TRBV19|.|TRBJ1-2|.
TGTGCCAGTAGGATCCCGGGACAACCAGGCACCTATGGCTACACCTTC
CASRIPGQPGTYGYTF
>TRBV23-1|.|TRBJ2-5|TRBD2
TGCGCCAGCAGTCCTTCACCCCGACTAGCGGGAGGGGGTTTGGCCCAGTACTTC
CASSPSPRLAGGGLAQYF
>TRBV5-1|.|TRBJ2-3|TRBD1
TGCGCCAGCAGTGGACAGGGTCAAGATACGCAGTATTTT
CASSGQGQDTQYF
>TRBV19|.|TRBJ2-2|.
TGTGCCAGTAGTACCCGCAATAACCCAACCGGGGAGCTGTTTTTT
CASSTRNNPTGELFF
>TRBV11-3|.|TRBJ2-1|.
TGTGCCAGCAGCCCAGCCGGTAGAACCAATGAGCAGTTCTTC
CASSPAGRTNEQFF
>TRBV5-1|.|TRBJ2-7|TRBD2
TGCGCCAGCAGCTTGACTAGCGGGAGTGCCGAGCAGTACTTC
CASSLTSGSAEQYF
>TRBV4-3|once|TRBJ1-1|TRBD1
TGCGCCAGCAGCCAAGTACAGGGGGCACGGAACACTGAAGCTTTCTTT
CASSQVQGARNTEAFF
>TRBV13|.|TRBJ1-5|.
TGTGCCAGCAGCCGAAACCTACGGGACGGTCAAGGGGCCCAGCATTTT
CASSRNLRDGQGAQHF
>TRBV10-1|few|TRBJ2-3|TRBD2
TGCGCCAGCAGTGAGGACCCTAGCGGTTGGAGTACGCAGTATTTT
CASSEDPSGWSTQYF
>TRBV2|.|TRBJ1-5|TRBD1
TGTGCCAGCAGTCCAGGGGGCCCCAATCAGCCCCAGCATTTT
CASSPGGPNQPQHF
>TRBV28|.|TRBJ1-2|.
TGTGCCAGCAGTTTACCAGGGGCCTATGGCTACACCTTC
CASSLPGAYGYTF
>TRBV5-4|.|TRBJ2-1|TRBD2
TGTGCCAGCAGCACGGGACTAGCGGGAGAAGGTGAGCAGTTCTTC
CASSTGLAGEGEQFF
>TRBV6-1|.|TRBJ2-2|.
TGTGCCAGCAGTGTAACCCCAGGCACCGGGGAGCTGTTTTTT
CASSVTPGTGELFF
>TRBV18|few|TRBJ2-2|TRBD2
TGTGCCAGCTCACCGGCACTAGCGTTGAACACCGGGGAGCTGTTTTTT
CASSPALALNTGELFF
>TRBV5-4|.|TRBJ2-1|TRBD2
TGTGCCAGCAGCTTGCCTAGCGGGAGCTACAATGAGCAGTTCTTC
CASSLPSGSYNEQFF
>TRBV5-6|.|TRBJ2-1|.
TGTGCCAGCAGCTCAGCTAATGAGCAGTTCTTC
CASSSANEQFF
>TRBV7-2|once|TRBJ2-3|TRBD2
TGTGCCAGCAGCTTGAACGGCGGGAGGGTGGTAGATACGCAGTATTTT
CASSLNGGRVVDTQYF
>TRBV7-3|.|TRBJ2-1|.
TGTGCCAGCAGCTACTTGGGGACAAACTCCTACAATGAGCAGTTCTTC
CASSYLGTNSYNEQFF
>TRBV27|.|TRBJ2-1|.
TGTGCCAGCAGTCGAGGGATGGGTGAGCAGTTCTTC
CASSRGMGEQFF
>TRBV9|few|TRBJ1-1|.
TGTGCCAGCAGCGTAGAGAGCTTTATGAACACTGAAGCTTTCTTT
CASSVESFMNTEAFF
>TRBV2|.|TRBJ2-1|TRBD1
TGTGCCAGCAGTCTCCAGGGGGCGGGTAATGAGCAGTTCTTC
CASSLQGAGNEQFF
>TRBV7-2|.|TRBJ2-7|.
TGTGCCAGCAGTTTCGGGGGAGACCTCTACGAGCAGTACTTC
CASSFGGDLYEQYF
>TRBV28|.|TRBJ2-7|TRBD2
TGTGCCAGCAGTTTCCCTAGCGGGAGACGAGACTACGAGCAGTACTTC
CASSFPSGRRDYEQYF
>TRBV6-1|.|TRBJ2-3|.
TGTGCCAGCAGGGCCCTCGGTACAGATACGCAGTATTTT
CASRALGTDTQYF
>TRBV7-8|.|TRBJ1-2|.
TGTGCCAGCAGCTTACTTATAGGGAGTGGCTACACCTTC
CASSLLIGSGYTF
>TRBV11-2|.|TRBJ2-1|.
TGTGCCAGCAGCTTAACTGGGGGTATGGCGTGGCCCTACAATGAGCAGTTCTTC
CASSLTGGMAWPYNEQFF
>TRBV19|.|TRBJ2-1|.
TGTGCCAGTAGTAGGCAGCGCTCCTACAATGAGCAGTTCTTC
CASSRQRSYNEQFF
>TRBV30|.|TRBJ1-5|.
TGTGCCTGGAGTGTACGGGGGAAGCCCCAGCATTTT
CAWSVRGKPQHF
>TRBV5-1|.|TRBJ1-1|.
TGCGCCAGCAGCTTATCCGGGCATAACACTGAAGCTTTCTTT
CASSLSGHNTEAFF
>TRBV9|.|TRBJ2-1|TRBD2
TGTGCCAGCAGCGTAGATACTAGCGGGGGATACAATGAGCAGTTCTTC
CASSVDTSGGYNEQFF
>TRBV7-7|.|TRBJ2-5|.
TGTGCCAGCAGCTTAGCGCCTACCGCAGAGACCCAGTACTTC
CASSLAPTAETQYF
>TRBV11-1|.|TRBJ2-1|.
TGTGCCAGCAGCCGGATCCGGGATGAGCAGTTCTTC
CASSRIRDEQFF
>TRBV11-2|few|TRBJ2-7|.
TGTGCCAGCAGCAGAACGGACCGCGGGTACGAGCAGTACTTC
CASSRTDRGYEQYF